The clone carrying this T cell receptor (beta chain) was seen only once. The antigen remains unidentified. The authors incorporated unique molecular identifiers into the TCR beta cDNA libraries. TCRdb processed the PCR reads anew with MiXCR; each CDR3 protein has one entry. The repertoire has hundreds of thousands of distinct CDR3 sequences, 55% to 70% of them found once; the top ten carry 10% to 12%. The CDR3 spans 16 residues. Germline V gene lookup returns CDR1 KGHSH and CDR2 LQKENI. V was clipped by 3 bases and J by 2 bases, with 16 bases between them. The data belong to a study of post-analysis software for immune sequencing data. Overall study findings and caveats: Five TRBV segments occurring more often in patients than controls included TRBV5-6, TRBV5-1 and TRBV20-1.

The receptor was derived from a girl aged 2-10 years with multiple sclerosis. The genes are TRBV18 and TRBJ1-2; D uncertain. Material for sequencing was blood. CDR3 sequence reads: CASSPSGGRLNYGYTF. In DNA form, the CDR3 reads TGTGCCAGCTCACCTAGCGGCGGGAGGCTAAACTATGGCTACACCTTC.